These 17 T cell receptor beta chains came from one sample sequenced in a study of T cell repertoires in cytomegalovirus infection. Each CDR3 protein is one row after TCRdb ran MiXCR on the reads. The sample contains nearly 550,000 distinct CDR3 sequences, more than 15% of which appear only once. Sequencing was performed on CD8+ T cells from PBMCs. The receptor set was obtained from a human donor in good health (CMV status not recorded). Some clones in this sample may be carry-over from other donors' samples.

This clonotype was counted at least ten times. The chain carries TRBV6-2 or TRBV6-3 and TRBJ2-7; 8 bases are a match to TRBD2. There are 15 residues in the CDR3. With 0 bases clipped from V and 1 base from J, the junction kept 2 bases outside the gene matches. Germline CDR1 is MNHEY and CDR2 is SVGEGT. CDR3 residues: CASSYSAGGSYEQYF. CDR3 coding DNA: TGTGCCAGCAGTTACTCGGCGGGAGGTTCCTACGAGCAGTACTTC.

At least ten counts were recorded for this clonotype. The chain has TRBV27 and TRBJ1-3; D is possibly TRBD1 (6 bases). The germline V gene encodes CDR1 MNHEY and CDR2 SMNVEV (reference sequence). The CDR3 is made up of 16 amino acids. Trimming took off 8 bases at V and 0 bases at J, with 17 bases between the two ends. CDR3 in DNA: TGTGCCAGCGGCAACCGACAGGCAATCTCTGGAAACACCATATATTTT. This encodes CASGNRQAISGNTIYF.

This clonotype was seen a few times. V is TRBV2 and J is TRBJ1-1; tentative D call: TRBD1 (6 bases). V was trimmed by 0 bases and J by 7 bases, leaving 15 bases between them. The CDR3 spans 15 residues. Germline V gene sequence: CDR1 SNHLY, CDR2 FYNNEI. CDR3 loop: CASSEAAYREDEAFF. The CDR3 DNA follows: TGTGCCAGCAGTGAAGCGGCATACAGGGAGGATGAAGCTTTCTTT.

Note on this clonotype: The CDR3 ends on some other residue instead of the conserved phenylalanine or tryptophan, so this is likely a read error. This rearrangement joins TRBV9 to TRBJ1-6, with a possible D match to TRBD1 (5 bases). Germline values: CDR1 SGDLS, CDR2 YYNGEE. CDR3 length: 17 residues. Trimming left V 0 bases short and J 9 bases short, with 19 bases between. CDR3 bases: TGTGCCAGCAGCGTAGAAGGTGCAGGGACCGGGGGTTCACCCCTCCACTAT. It is translated as CASSVEGAGTGGSPLHY.

This clonotype was picked up a small number of times. The chain uses TRBV5-1 and TRBJ2-3; no definite D call. CDR3 length: 16 residues. CDR1 and CDR2 from the germline V gene are SGHRS and YFSETQ. With 3 bases removed from V and 1 base from J, the gap between germline ends came to 15 bases. This CDR3 is CASSSPDPAGTDTQYF. In DNA form, the CDR3 reads TGCGCCAGCAGCTCCCCCGACCCGGCCGGCACAGATACGCAGTATTTT.

This clonotype showed up many times. This sequence joins TRBV2 and TRBJ1-3; no clear D. The germline V gene has CDR1 SNHLY and CDR2 FYNNEI. V lost 4 bases, J lost 1 base, and 14 bases lay in between. The CDR3 has 16 amino acids. The DNA for the CDR3 is TGTGCCAGCAGTGTGAGAGGGTTAGGGTCTGGAAACACCATATATTTT. It translates to CASSVRGLGSGNTIYF.

This clonotype was detected many times. CDR3 region: CASSSGVASGTSEKLFF. The CDR3 region has the DNA TGTGCCAGCAGCTCAGGCGTTGCTAGCGGGACTTCAGAAAAACTGTTTTTT. The genes are TRBV7-9 and TRBJ1-4, with D possibly matching TRBD1 (5 bases). CDR3 length: 17 residues. Germline V gene sequence: CDR1 SEHNR, CDR2 FQNEAQ (reference sequence). Trimming removed 4 bases from V and 8 bases from J, with 23 bases in between.

This clonotype was seen more than once but under ten times. The V gene is TRBV12-3 or TRBV12-4, the J gene TRBJ2-5, with 16 bases aligning to TRBD2. J was trimmed by 6 bases and V by 4 bases; bases with no gene match: 5. The CDR3 is 16 amino acids. CDR3 loop: CASSSGTSGGAKTQYF. CDR3 nucleotide sequence: TGTGCCAGCAGTTCCGGGACTAGCGGGGGGGCGAAGACCCAGTACTTC.

There are many counts of this clonotype. V and J are TRBV6-1 and TRBJ1-2; tentative D call: TRBD1 (5 bases). The CDR3 runs 14 residues. The germline V gene has CDR1 MNHNS and CDR2 SASEGT. V was clipped by 7 bases and J by 4 bases, with 16 bases between them. The chain's CDR3 is CASTHLGESYGYTF. The CDR3 region has the DNA TGTGCCAGCACTCACCTAGGGGAAAGCTATGGCTACACCTTC.

The chain employs TRBV29-1 and TRBJ2-5; D might be TRBD2 (6 bases). V was cut by 3 bases and J by 1 base, with 15 bases left in between. Germline V gene data show CDR1 as SQVTM and CDR2 as ANQGSEA. The CDR3 totals 15 residues. CDR3 coding DNA: TGCAGCGTTGAGGGAGGAGAGTGGATCCAAGAGACCCAGTACTTC. Translated, it gives CSVEGGEWIQETQYF.

A few counts support this clonotype. The chain carries TRBV20-1 and TRBJ2-1; a weak D match, TRBD2 (6 bases). The CDR3 contains 15 residues. Germline loops: CDR1 DFQATT, CDR2 SNEGSKA (reference sequence). The V end lost 1 base, the J end lost 4 bases, and 14 bases lay between the germline ends. Written as DNA, the CDR3 is TGCAGTGCTAGAGTGTTGGCTAGCGATTACAATGAGCAGTTCTTC. It yields the protein CSARVLASDYNEQFF.

The chain recombines TRBV7-6 with TRBJ2-3; TRBD1 matches 11 bases. Trimming cost V 5 bases and J 8 bases; bases outside gene matches: 9. The CDR3 runs 15 residues. In germline, CDR1 is SGHVS, CDR2 FNYEAQ. This CDR3 is CASSPWTGGEGTQYF. The CDR3 DNA reads TGTGCCAGCAGCCCCTGGACAGGGGGCGAAGGTACGCAGTATTTT.

This clonotype occurred many times. The chain uses TRBV28 and TRBJ2-1, with 9 bases fitting TRBD2. The V segment lost 3 bases and the J segment 6 bases; nucleotides outside the gene matches: 12. This CDR3 region has 17 residues. Germline V gene lookup returns CDR1 MDHEN and CDR2 SYDVKM. CDR3 in amino acids: CASSFRRYSGRTNEQFF. In DNA form, the CDR3 reads TGTGCCAGCAGTTTTAGGCGGTATAGCGGGAGAACCAATGAGCAGTTCTTC.

Points on this clonotype: This CDR3 fails to terminate in the conserved phenylalanine or tryptophan, so it likely reflects a read error. The V gene is TRBV6-5, the J gene TRBJ2-1, with 8 bases aligning to TRBD1. Per germline, CDR1 MNHEY and CDR2 SVGAGI. Losses at the gene ends were 7 bases for V and 4 bases for J; bases not matched to a gene: 3. The CDR3 covers 13 residues. CDR3 nucleotide sequence: TGTGCCAGCACAGGGGGCGGATACAATGAGCAGTTCTTA. This gives the protein CASTGGGYNEQFL.

A few counts support this clonotype. V usage is TRBV10-3 and J usage is TRBJ2-1; D call uncertain. This CDR3 contains 13 residues. Germline CDR1 and CDR2: ENHRY and SYGVKD. V gave up 2 bases and J gave up 6 bases, with 8 bases separating them. The CDR3 DNA reads as TGTGCCATCAGTGAGCCTCCGGGCAATGAGCAGTTCTTC. Translating gives CAISEPPGNEQFF.

This clonotype was counted between two and nine times. The chain employs TRBV11-3 and TRBJ2-3; 7 bases line up with TRBD1. J was trimmed by 4 bases and V by 4 bases; bases with no gene match: 11. The germline gives CDR1 SGHNT, CDR2 YENEEA. The length of the CDR3 is 16 residues. The CDR3 is CASSSTYRGPADTQYF. In DNA form, the CDR3 reads TGTGCCAGCAGCTCTACCTACAGGGGCCCGGCAGATACGCAGTATTTT.

In its sample, this clonotype was seen many times. The chain carries TRBV12-3 or TRBV12-4 and TRBJ2-1; weak D call: TRBD1 (6 bases). This CDR3 has 15 residues. The ends were cut back, 4 bases at V and 7 bases at J, with 17 bases in the middle. The CDR3 nucleotides are TGTGCCAGCAGTTACCCCCGGGGTCAGGGGAATGAGCAGTTCTTC. It specifies CASSYPRGQGNEQFF.